This T cell receptor beta chain originates from a study of blood T cell repertoires in COVID-19 (dated by TCRdb to 2020 to 2021). Turning to the overall study: Samples covering the acute and convalescent phases of COVID-19 were provided by collaborators in the United States, Italy and Spain. The material from the prospective study consisted of cDNA or gDNA derived from T cells, B-cell-depleted T cells, or PBMCs. Subjects who had been exposed to COVID-19, were actively infected with it, or had recovered from it provided the deeply sampled blood TCRbeta repertoires that made up the dataset. A freely available public database, intended as a resource for researchers studying the immune response to SARS-CoV-2, is where the repertoires were released. The samples were drawn from the first 160 participants of the ongoing ImmuneRACE study and from 950 to 1,500 subjects provided by 6 global collaborators. The sample metadata nearly always contained a de-identified subject ID, COVID-19 status, age in years and sex. Where available, HLA class I and class II types were taken from metadata supplied by the sample provider and were not determined by assay-based typing. Study-wide findings and limitations: The quantity of clinical and demographic metadata differed by source and by participant and was supplied without curation.

TCRbeta CDR3 regions were amplified from genomic DNA by means of the immunoSEQ Assay, a bias-controlled multiplex PCR. The authors' analysis ran thus. Nucleated cell counts per sample were estimated from amplification of reference gene primers within the assay. To quantify the absolute abundance of each unique TCRbeta CDR3 rearrangement, sequence reads were collapsed and filtered. For each sample, productive Simpson clonality was calculated by taking the square root of Simpson's diversity index across productive rearrangements. Held by TCRdb, this immuneACCESS table contains in-frame sequences only and omits some clones. Under half of the omission traces to an unresolved V gene where checked; the cause of the rest is unknown. The D gene and trimming were derived from the DNA, and the V and J assignments and clone size from that table. A total of around 280,000 clones appear in this sample, around 88% of them only once. Jointly, the top ten make up approximately 5.7% of the sample.

Enrolling through a virtual design, the prospective study's participants ranged in age from roughly 18 to 100 years and lived across about two dozen United States geographic areas. Cohort assignment in the prospective study relied on participant-reported clinical history from a screening survey and a study questionnaire. ImmuneRACE Cohort 3 recovered participants were defined by two consecutive negative NP/OP PCR tests, healthcare professional clearance, or symptom resolution. Each participant in the prospective study had whole blood, serum and a nasopharyngeal or oropharyngeal swab collected by mobile phlebotomists. Prospective study participants could optionally give additional blood draws and questionnaires over an approximately 2-month period. Before DNA extraction, prospective study blood samples were shipped either frozen or at room temperature. CDR1 is given as KGHSH and CDR2 as LQKENI, both from the germline V gene. The CDR3 numbers 16 residues from cysteine through phenylalanine. The CDR3 DNA has 48 bases and is translated from base 1. V was cut back by 2 bases and J by 0 bases, leaving a gap of 11 bases between them.

As regards this clone: There is no known antigen for this receptor. Per-base qualities were not stored, and no clone one base away is much larger.

This receptor chain uses TRBV18 and TRBJ1-3; 5 matching bases give a weak D call of TRBD1. The source material was PBMCs or T cells enriched from blood (not recorded which). The TCR was taken from a woman aged 40 to 50 who had recovered from COVID-19. The sequence in DNA is TGTGCCAGCTCACCAGGGGCAGTCGGCTCTGGAAACACCATATATTTT. It encodes CASSPGAVGSGNTIYF.